This T cell receptor beta chain emerged from a study of blood T cell repertoires in COVID-19. There are 18 residues in the CDR3. In germline, CDR1 is MGHDK, CDR2 SYGVNS. V shed 2 bases and J 0 bases; nucleotides not matched to a gene: 9. Generated by immunoSEQ multiplex PCR, the TCRdb table keeps only in-frame clones and is missing some. In the table there are 250,000 to 350,000 clones, about nine tenths of which are singletons. The clonotype was recovered from a young woman with COVID-19, enrolled during active disease. V gene TRBV25-1 combines with J gene TRBJ2-7; 11 positions agree with TRBD2. The sequencing sample was made of peripheral blood. CDR3 DNA: TGTGCCAGCAGTGAACATGAGGGACTAGCGGACTACTCCTACGAGCAGTACTTC. Protein: CASSEHEGLADYSYEQYF.